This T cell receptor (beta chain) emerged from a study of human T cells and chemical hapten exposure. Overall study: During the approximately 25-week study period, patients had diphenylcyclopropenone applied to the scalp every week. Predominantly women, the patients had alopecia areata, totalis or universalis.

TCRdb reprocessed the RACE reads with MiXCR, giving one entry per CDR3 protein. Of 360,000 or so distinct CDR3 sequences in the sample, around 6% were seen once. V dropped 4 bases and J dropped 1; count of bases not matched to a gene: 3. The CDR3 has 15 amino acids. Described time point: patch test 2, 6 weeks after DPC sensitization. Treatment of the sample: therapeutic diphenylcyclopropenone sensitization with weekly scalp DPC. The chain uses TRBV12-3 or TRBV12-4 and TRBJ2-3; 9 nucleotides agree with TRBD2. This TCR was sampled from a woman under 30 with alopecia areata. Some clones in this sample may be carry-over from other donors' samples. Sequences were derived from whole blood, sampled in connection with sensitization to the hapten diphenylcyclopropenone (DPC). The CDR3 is CASSSPSGGTDTQYF. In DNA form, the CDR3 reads TGTGCCAGCAGTTCGCCTAGCGGGGGCACAGATACGCAGTATTTT.